This TCR beta chain was retrieved from a study of shared clonotypes between healthy human individuals. The V end lost 4 bases, the J end lost 9 bases, and 13 bases lay between the germline ends. CDR1 and CDR2 from the germline V gene are LNHDA and SQIVND (reference sequence). This CDR3 contains 13 residues. The donors, healthy adults who were HIV-negative, had experienced no recent acute infections or vaccinations. Adults of Caucasian background living in Nashville, Tennessee made up all donors. DNA input for the unsorted PBMC replicate PCRs was about 300 ng, tens of thousands of T cell genomes. Using immunoSEQ multiplex PCR, the repertoire was profiled, and TCRdb retains in-frame clones only, with some absent. Of 470,000 or so clones in the sample, approximately 80% were seen once.

Sequencing was performed on PBMCs. The V call is TRBV19, the J call TRBJ2-1; a weak D match, TRBD1 (5 bases). This TCR was sampled from a woman in her thirties or forties in good health. Some clones in this sample may be carry-over from other donors' samples. Written as DNA, the CDR3 is TGTGCCAGTAGTACAGGCAGGGCCGGTGAGCAGTTCTTC. Translated: CASSTGRAGEQFF.